The clone carrying this T cell receptor (beta chain) has a handful of counts. Each CDR3 protein gets one entry after TCRdb re-called the RACE reads with MiXCR. This table holds more than 250,000 distinct CDR3 sequences, approximately 8.6% found once. Germline CDR1 reads MNHEY; CDR2 reads SMNVEV (reference sequence). CDR3 length equals 15 residues. The V and J ends lost 3 bases and 4 bases respectively, with 13 bases between them. These data come from a study of human T cells and chemical hapten exposure. Time point denoted: pre-sensitization, week 0. Treatment of the sample: therapeutic diphenylcyclopropenone sensitization with weekly scalp DPC.

The J gene is TRBJ2-4, the V gene TRBV27; D is possibly TRBD1 (6 bases). The sequence was collected from a woman in her thirties or forties with alopecia areata. Some clones in this sample may be carry-over from other donors' samples. Here the sequenced sample was whole blood, taken in connection with sensitization to the hapten diphenylcyclopropenone (DPC). This CDR3 is CASSLRTAAKNIQYF. In DNA form, the CDR3 reads TGTGCCAGCAGTTTGCGGACAGCAGCTAAAAACATTCAGTACTTC.